This T cell receptor beta chain was captured in a study of tissue T cells after allogeneic stem cell transplantation. With regard to this clone: Its specificity is unknown. Gene names are the mouse ones. The CDR3 goes on 1 residue after the read ends, and that part is filled in from the germline J gene.

Specified time point: mouse harvest day 7 after allogeneic transplant. Tail vein injection delivered 10^7 T-cell-depleted bone marrow cells and 10^6 splenic CD5+ T cells. B6 (H2b) cells into BALB/c (H2d) mice; tissues taken at day 7 or 14. Method: immunoSEQ multiplex PCR; TCRdb's copy keeps in-frame clones and lacks some. Counted here are 5,500 to 7,500 clones, 45% to 60% occurring once; the ten biggest clones make up more than 6%. Germline V gene data show CDR1 as NNHNN and CDR2 as SYGAGS (reference sequence). The CDR3 has 15 residues. The V end was cut by 1 base, the J end by 1 base, with 10 bases between. General observations from the study: Within patients, tissue anatomy strongly shaped TCR repertoire composition. Across patients, clones rarely overlapped, yet motif clusters were shared tissue-specifically. This small cohort was clinically heterogeneous, and sampling depth was a limitation.

The chain couples TRBV13-2 to TRBJ2-5, with D perhaps assigned TRBD1 or TRBD2 (5 bases each). The TCR originated in a female BALB/c mouse given C57BL/6 T cells with graft-versus-host disease after an allogeneic hematopoietic cell transplant. Sequenced material: lymph node tissue. The DNA read from the CDR3 is TGTGCCAGCGGTGATCCTAGGGACGACCAAGACACCCAGTAC. Protein sequence: CASGDPRDDQDTQY. The CDR3 as a whole reads CASGDPRDDQDTQYF.